The present TCR beta chain was sequenced within a study of tumor-infiltrating lymphocytes in oesophageal squamous cell carcinoma. The germline V gene encodes CDR1 DFQATT and CDR2 SNEGSKA (reference sequence). This CDR3 is 14 amino acids long. This clonotype was seen a few times. Sequence at one end of the junction differs from germline and may be a read error. TCRdb reprocessed the PCR reads via MiXCR and lists one record per CDR3 protein. Of about 22,000 distinct CDR3 sequences in the sample, 36% are singletons; the top ten hold about an eighth. The rearrangement links TRBV20-1 to TRBJ2-7, with D perhaps TRBD1 (5 bases). Input material: esophageal tumor tissue. This TCR was recovered from a male donor with esophageal squamous cell carcinoma. CDR3 in DNA: TGCAGTGCCGATACAGGATTCTATAATTCACCCCTCCACTTC. Translated: CSADTGFYNSPLHF.